A selection of T cell receptor beta chains follows, all from one sample in a study of identical twins. TCRdb redid the calling of the 5' RACE reads with MiXCR, one entry per CDR3 protein. The sample has approximately 700,000 distinct CDR3 sequences, over 15% seen once; the top ten hold over 10%. The sample was also linked to a second study, of T cells expressing NK-cell markers.

Sequenced: PBMCs. These receptors originate from a woman aged 18-30 years in good health. The CDR3 runs from the conserved cysteine through the conserved F or W. A D gene is named only where the DNA matches it firmly.

d_gene: .
v_gene: TRBV7-8
j_gene: TRBJ2-7
CDR3aa: CAIVEDYEQYF

d_gene: TRBD2
v_gene: TRBV20-1
j_gene: TRBJ2-3
CDR3aa: CSARDPLAALMDTQYF

d_gene: .
v_gene: TRBV12-3/TRBV12-4
j_gene: TRBJ1-2
CDR3aa: CASSYKGMNYGYTF

d_gene: TRBD2
v_gene: TRBV10-3
j_gene: TRBJ2-3
CDR3aa: CAISDWRGNTDTQYF

d_gene: .
v_gene: TRBV5-1
j_gene: TRBJ2-1
CDR3aa: CASSLAVIAATYYNEQFF

d_gene: .
v_gene: TRBV7-3
j_gene: TRBJ2-3
CDR3aa: CASSGQSTDTQYF

d_gene: .
v_gene: TRBV15
j_gene: TRBJ2-3
CDR3aa: CATSRETTDTQYF

d_gene: TRBD1
v_gene: TRBV12-3/TRBV12-4
j_gene: TRBJ1-2
CDR3aa: CASSSLGRGTGGNGYTF

d_gene: .
v_gene: TRBV10-3
j_gene: TRBJ2-5
CDR3aa: CAISPQWRKTQETQYF

d_gene: .
v_gene: TRBV29-1
j_gene: TRBJ2-3
CDR3aa: CSVPAGARNTDTQYF

d_gene: .
v_gene: TRBV30
j_gene: TRBJ2-2
CDR3aa: CAWGGNTGELFF

d_gene: .
v_gene: TRBV20-1
j_gene: TRBJ1-1
CDR3aa: CSARDRGGVNTEAFF

d_gene: .
v_gene: TRBV11-2
j_gene: TRBJ2-6
CDR3aa: CASSLRSGEESGANVLTF

d_gene: .
v_gene: TRBV4-2
j_gene: TRBJ2-7
CDR3aa: CASSQVSRGTYEQYF

d_gene: .
v_gene: TRBV10-3
j_gene: TRBJ1-1
CDR3aa: CAISDRMNTEAFF

d_gene: TRBD1
v_gene: TRBV12-3/TRBV12-4
j_gene: TRBJ1-1
CDR3aa: CASSDRDRGRPEAFF

d_gene: .
v_gene: TRBV28
j_gene: TRBJ2-4
CDR3aa: CASSLLMDMSSKNIQYF

d_gene: TRBD2
v_gene: TRBV20-1
j_gene: TRBJ2-5
CDR3aa: CSAQPGLAGEVETQYF

d_gene: TRBD1
v_gene: TRBV27
j_gene: TRBJ2-7
CDR3aa: CASSSRQGGGYEQYF

d_gene: .
v_gene: TRBV9
j_gene: TRBJ2-3
CDR3aa: CASSVGPLHSTGGDTQYF

d_gene: .
v_gene: TRBV19
j_gene: TRBJ1-2
CDR3aa: CASRGGRANYGYTF

d_gene: .
v_gene: TRBV6-2/TRBV6-3
j_gene: TRBJ1-6
CDR3aa: CASTTGSVTNSPLHF

d_gene: .
v_gene: TRBV6-5
j_gene: TRBJ1-1
CDR3aa: CASSYKQGGLATEAFF

d_gene: .
v_gene: TRBV25-1
j_gene: TRBJ2-7
CDR3aa: CASSEGRNEQYF

d_gene: .
v_gene: TRBV12-5
j_gene: TRBJ2-3
CDR3aa: CASGLGPRGPDTQYF

d_gene: TRBD1
v_gene: TRBV12-3/TRBV12-4
j_gene: TRBJ1-5
CDR3aa: CASSLAWTGAYQPQHF

d_gene: .
v_gene: TRBV7-9
j_gene: TRBJ2-7
CDR3aa: CASSLSSNTPYF

d_gene: TRBD2
v_gene: TRBV2
j_gene: TRBJ2-2
CDR3aa: CASSAQGTRNTGELFF

d_gene: .
v_gene: TRBV20-1
j_gene: TRBJ2-1
CDR3aa: CSAADGHNEQFF

d_gene: .
v_gene: TRBV3-1
j_gene: TRBJ2-1
CDR3aa: CASSQPAAKGNEQFF

d_gene: TRBD1
v_gene: TRBV19
j_gene: TRBJ1-5
CDR3aa: CASNDREGQPQHF

d_gene: .
v_gene: TRBV6-1
j_gene: TRBJ2-3
CDR3aa: CATRVGSGADTQYF

d_gene: .
v_gene: TRBV29-1
j_gene: TRBJ2-3
CDR3aa: CSAGGGPGRGTQYF

d_gene: TRBD2
v_gene: TRBV6-4
j_gene: TRBJ2-3
CDR3aa: CASRPGLAIRDTQYF

d_gene: TRBD1
v_gene: TRBV18
j_gene: TRBJ2-3
CDR3aa: CASSGQGLSDTQYF

d_gene: TRBD2
v_gene: TRBV25-1
j_gene: TRBJ2-1
CDR3aa: CASSAVTSRLGNEQFF

d_gene: .
v_gene: TRBV6-6
j_gene: TRBJ1-1
CDR3aa: CASSYTPNTEAFF

d_gene: .
v_gene: TRBV7-2
j_gene: TRBJ2-5
CDR3aa: CASSLMGQGGETQYF

d_gene: TRBD1
v_gene: TRBV4-2
j_gene: TRBJ1-5
CDR3aa: CASSQVSGTAGSPQHF

d_gene: .
v_gene: TRBV25-1
j_gene: TRBJ1-3
CDR3aa: CASTPGDTIYF

d_gene: .
v_gene: TRBV7-2
j_gene: TRBJ2-7
CDR3aa: CASSLARGSSYEQYF

d_gene: TRBD2
v_gene: TRBV7-3
j_gene: TRBJ2-1
CDR3aa: CASSLGTSGNEQFF

d_gene: TRBD2
v_gene: TRBV7-7
j_gene: TRBJ2-7
CDR3aa: CASTNPRWSGGTVGYEQYF

d_gene: TRBD2
v_gene: TRBV12-3/TRBV12-4
j_gene: TRBJ2-7
CDR3aa: CASSVSGASYEQYF

d_gene: .
v_gene: TRBV3-1
j_gene: TRBJ2-7
CDR3aa: CASSRSPRRAGEQYF

d_gene: .
v_gene: TRBV27
j_gene: TRBJ2-7
CDR3aa: CASAETGGWEQYF

d_gene: TRBD1
v_gene: TRBV29-1
j_gene: TRBJ1-2
CDR3aa: CSVELPGQGAGYTF

d_gene: TRBD1
v_gene: TRBV27
j_gene: TRBJ2-7
CDR3aa: CASSPGPGQGSYEQYF

d_gene: .
v_gene: TRBV11-2
j_gene: TRBJ2-1
CDR3aa: CASSLGGSGGFF

d_gene: TRBD1
v_gene: TRBV20-1
j_gene: TRBJ1-6
CDR3aa: CSAPDRGNSPLHF

d_gene: TRBD2
v_gene: TRBV5-1
j_gene: TRBJ2-1
CDR3aa: CASSLTSVAGNEQFF

d_gene: .
v_gene: TRBV5-5
j_gene: TRBJ2-7
CDR3aa: CASSFGGALLYEQYF